The clone carrying this TCR beta chain was seen a handful of times. Its antigen remains unknown. The data are from a study of cytomegalovirus exposure and HLA in healthy donors. Regarding the study as a whole: Because they were indistinguishable, some V segments, including TRBV6-2 and TRBV6-3, were excluded. A likely sequencing artifact accounted for one observed cluster of highly shared sequence variants. The authors later found most CMV-associated TCR beta chains appeared HLA-restricted.

CDR3 length: 11 residues. The V gene lost 1 base and the J gene lost 15 bases, with 10 bases spanning the gap. Germline lookup yields CDR1 GTSNPN and CDR2 SVGIG (reference sequence). Primers for the PCR totalled 60 Vbeta and 13 Jbeta. The assay was immunoSEQ multiplex PCR, and TCRdb's table has in-frame clones only and misses some. The table shows some 150,000 clones, with around 9.6% occurring only once. Donors were nominally healthy when sampled, though unrecorded immune exposures were likely. The sample comprised PBMCs. The sequence derives from a male donor in good health and CMV-seronegative. The chain couples TRBV30 to TRBJ1-6; the D is unclear. CDR3 bases: TGTGCCTGGAGTGGGACTAGGTTCCTCCACTTT. Protein sequence: CAWSGTRFLHF.